A single sample gave rise to the 6 T cell receptor beta chains below, sequenced in a study of control samples from healthy donors and cancer patients. Sequenced by immunoSEQ multiplex PCR; TCRdb stores in-frame clones only, minus some. In the table there are some 150,000 clones, more than 90% of which are singletons. Sequencing used blood. These receptors originate from a man aged 30 to 39 in good health.

The gene calls are TRBV27 and TRBJ1-2, with 7 bases lining up with TRBD1. There are 13 residues in the CDR3. Per the germline V gene, CDR1 is MNHEY and CDR2 is SMNVEV (reference sequence). The trim removed 4 bases at V and 6 bases at J, leaving 5 bases unmatched. The CDR3 sequence: CASSSGQSDGYTF. Written as DNA, the CDR3 is TGTGCCAGCAGTTCGGGACAGTCGGATGGCTACACCTTC.

The V and J genes are TRBV7-9 and TRBJ2-5, with no clear D. The CDR3 is 14 residues long. The germline V gene has CDR1 SEHNR and CDR2 FQNEAQ (reference sequence). V was trimmed by 0 bases and J by 3 bases, leaving 8 bases between them. CDR3 DNA: TGTGCCAGCAGCTTAGCGATCAGAAAAGAGACCCAGTACTTC. This encodes CASSLAIRKETQYF.

The CDR3: CSVEETAYGYTF. DNA for the CDR3: TGCAGCGTTGAGGAGACCGCTTATGGCTACACCTTC. J is TRBJ1-2 and V is TRBV29-1; no clear D. Trimming pared 3 bases from V and 5 bases from J, leaving 10 bases between. This CDR3 spans 12 amino acids. CDR1 is SQVTM and CDR2 is ANQGSEA in the germline V gene.

In DNA form, the CDR3 reads TGCAGTGCTCGACGGGACACTGAAGCTTTCTTT. Residues: CSARRDTEAFF. The V call is TRBV20-1, the J call TRBJ1-1; no reliable D call. This CDR3 has 11 amino acids. Per the germline V gene, CDR1 is DFQATT and CDR2 is SNEGSKA (reference sequence). V was shortened by 5 bases and J by 3 bases, with 7 bases between the two germline ends.

The chain uses TRBV6-6 and TRBJ2-3; D is possibly TRBD2 (6 bases). Germline V gene lookup returns CDR1 MNHNY and CDR2 SVGAGI (reference sequence). The CDR3 loop spans 15 amino acids. V was trimmed by 6 bases and J by 0 bases, leaving 13 bases between them. The CDR3 bases are TGTGCCAGCAGGCAACTAGCCCCTAGCACAGATACGCAGTATTTT. It translates to CASRQLAPSTDTQYF.

The chain employs TRBV30 and TRBJ1-1, with D possibly matching TRBD1 (5 bases). Germline V gene data show CDR1 as GTSNPN and CDR2 as SVGIG (reference sequence). This CDR3 contains 13 residues. V was clipped by 1 base and J by 4 bases, with 10 bases between them. DNA for the CDR3: TGTGCCTGGAGTGATGGGGGGATCACTGAAGCTTTCTTT. As protein: CAWSDGGITEAFF.